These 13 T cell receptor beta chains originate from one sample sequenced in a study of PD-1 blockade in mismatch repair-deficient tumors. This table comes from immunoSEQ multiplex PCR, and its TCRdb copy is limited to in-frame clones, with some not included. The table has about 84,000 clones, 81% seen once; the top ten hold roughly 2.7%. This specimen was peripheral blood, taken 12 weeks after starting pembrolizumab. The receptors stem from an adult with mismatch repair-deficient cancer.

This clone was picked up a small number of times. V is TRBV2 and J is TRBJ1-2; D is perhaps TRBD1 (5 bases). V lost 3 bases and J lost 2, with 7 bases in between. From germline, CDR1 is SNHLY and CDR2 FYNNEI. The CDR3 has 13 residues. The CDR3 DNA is TGTGCCAGCAGTGACCAGGGAAACTATGGCTACACCTTC. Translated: CASSDQGNYGYTF.

CDR3 residues: CASSPGQGARGYEKLFF. CDR3 coding DNA: TGTGCCAGTAGCCCGGGACAGGGGGCCCGTGGCTATGAAAAACTGTTTTTT. This rearrangement joins TRBV19 to TRBJ1-4; TRBD1 agrees at 12 bases. Germline V gene lookup returns CDR1 LNHDA and CDR2 SQIVND (reference sequence). After removal of 6 bases from V and 6 bases from J, the junction contained 11 bases not matched to a gene. The CDR3 runs to 17 residues. Full variable domain (outside the CDR3, taken from reference TRBV19 and TRBJ1-4): DGGITQSPKYLFRKEGQNVTLSCEQNLNHDAMYWYRQDPGQGLRLIYYSQIVNDFQKGDIAEGYSVSREKKESFPLTVTSAQKNPTAFYLCASSPGQGARGYEKLFFGSGTQLSVL.

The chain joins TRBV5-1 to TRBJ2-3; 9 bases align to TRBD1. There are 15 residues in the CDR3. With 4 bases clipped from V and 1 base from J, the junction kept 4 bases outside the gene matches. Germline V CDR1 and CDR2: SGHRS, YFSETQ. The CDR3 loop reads CASSGWTGGTDTQYF. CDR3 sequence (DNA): TGCGCCAGCAGCGGATGGACAGGGGGCACAGATACGCAGTATTTT.

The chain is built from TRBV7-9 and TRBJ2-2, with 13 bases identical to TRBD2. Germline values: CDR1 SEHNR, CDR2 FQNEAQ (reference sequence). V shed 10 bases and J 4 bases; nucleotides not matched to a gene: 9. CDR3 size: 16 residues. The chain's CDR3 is CANELAGGPITGELFF. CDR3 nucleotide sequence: TGTGCCAACGAACTAGCGGGAGGGCCCATCACCGGGGAGCTGTTTTTT.

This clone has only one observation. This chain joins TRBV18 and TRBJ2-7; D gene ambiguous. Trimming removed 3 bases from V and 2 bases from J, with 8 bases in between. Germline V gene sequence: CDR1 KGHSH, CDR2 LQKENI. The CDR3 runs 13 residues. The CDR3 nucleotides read TGTGCCAGCTCACCGGACGGAGCCTACGAGCAGTACTTC. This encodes CASSPDGAYEQYF.

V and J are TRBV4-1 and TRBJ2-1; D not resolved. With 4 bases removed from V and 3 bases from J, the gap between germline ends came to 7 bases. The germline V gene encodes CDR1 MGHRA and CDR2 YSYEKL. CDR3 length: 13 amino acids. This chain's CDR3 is CASSRDNYNEQFF. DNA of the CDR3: TGCGCCAGCAGCCGCGATAACTACAATGAGCAGTTCTTC.

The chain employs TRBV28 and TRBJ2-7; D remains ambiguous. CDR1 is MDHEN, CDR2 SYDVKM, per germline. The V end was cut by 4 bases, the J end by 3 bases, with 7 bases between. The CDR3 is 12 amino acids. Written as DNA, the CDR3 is TGTGCCAGCAGTTCGGACCGCTACGAGCAGTACTTC. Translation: CASSSDRYEQYF. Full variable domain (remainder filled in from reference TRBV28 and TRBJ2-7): DVKVTQSSRYLVKRTGEKVFLECVQDMDHENMFWYRQDPGLGLRLIYFSYDVKMKEKGDIPEGYSVSREKKERFSLILESASTNQTSMYLCASSSDRYEQYFGPGTRLTVT.

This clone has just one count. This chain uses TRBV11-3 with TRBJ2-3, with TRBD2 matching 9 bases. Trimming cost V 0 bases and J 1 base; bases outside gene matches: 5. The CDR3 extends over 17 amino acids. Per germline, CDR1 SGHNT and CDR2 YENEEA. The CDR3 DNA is TGTGCCAGCAGCTTAGAGTTGGCTAGCGGGGGCACAGATACGCAGTATTTT. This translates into CASSLELASGGTDTQYF.

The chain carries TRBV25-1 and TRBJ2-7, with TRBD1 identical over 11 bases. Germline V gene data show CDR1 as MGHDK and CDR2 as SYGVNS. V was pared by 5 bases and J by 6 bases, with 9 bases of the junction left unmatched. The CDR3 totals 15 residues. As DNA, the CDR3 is TGTGCCAGCAGTCAAACCGGGACAGGGGGGAGCGAGCAGTACTTC. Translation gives CASSQTGTGGSEQYF.

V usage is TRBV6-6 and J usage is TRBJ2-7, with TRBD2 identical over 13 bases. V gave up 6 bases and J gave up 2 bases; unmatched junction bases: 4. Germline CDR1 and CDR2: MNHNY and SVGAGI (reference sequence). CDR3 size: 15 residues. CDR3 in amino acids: CASRPGTSGTYEQYF. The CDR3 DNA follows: TGTGCCAGCAGGCCCGGGACTAGCGGGACCTACGAGCAGTACTTC.

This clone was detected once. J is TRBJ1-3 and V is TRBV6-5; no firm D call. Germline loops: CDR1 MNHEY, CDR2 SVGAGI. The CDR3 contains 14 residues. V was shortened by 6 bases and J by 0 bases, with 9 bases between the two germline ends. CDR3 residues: CASRGSNSGNTIYF. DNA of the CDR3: TGTGCCAGCAGAGGATCGAACTCTGGAAACACCATATATTTT.

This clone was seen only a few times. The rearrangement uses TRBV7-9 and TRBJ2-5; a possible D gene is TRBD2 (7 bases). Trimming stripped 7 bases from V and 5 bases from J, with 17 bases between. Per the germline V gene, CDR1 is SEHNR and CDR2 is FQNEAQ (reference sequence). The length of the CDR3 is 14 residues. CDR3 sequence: CASTKGGGRETQYF. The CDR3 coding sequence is TGTGCCAGCACCAAGGGGGGGGGCCGGGAGACCCAGTACTTC.

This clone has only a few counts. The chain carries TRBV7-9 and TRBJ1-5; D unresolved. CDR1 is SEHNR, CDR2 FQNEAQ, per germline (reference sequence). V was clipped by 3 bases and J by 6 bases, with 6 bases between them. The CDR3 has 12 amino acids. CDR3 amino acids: CASSFNGQPQHF. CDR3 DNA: TGTGCCAGCAGCTTTAATGGTCAGCCCCAGCATTTT. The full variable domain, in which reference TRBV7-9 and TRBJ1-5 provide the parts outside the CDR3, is DTGVSQNPRHKITKRGQNVTFRCDPISEHNRLYWYRQTLGQGPEFLTYFQNEAQLEKSRLLSDRFSAERPKGSFSTLEIQRTEQGDSAMYLCASSFNGQPQHFGDGTRLSIL.